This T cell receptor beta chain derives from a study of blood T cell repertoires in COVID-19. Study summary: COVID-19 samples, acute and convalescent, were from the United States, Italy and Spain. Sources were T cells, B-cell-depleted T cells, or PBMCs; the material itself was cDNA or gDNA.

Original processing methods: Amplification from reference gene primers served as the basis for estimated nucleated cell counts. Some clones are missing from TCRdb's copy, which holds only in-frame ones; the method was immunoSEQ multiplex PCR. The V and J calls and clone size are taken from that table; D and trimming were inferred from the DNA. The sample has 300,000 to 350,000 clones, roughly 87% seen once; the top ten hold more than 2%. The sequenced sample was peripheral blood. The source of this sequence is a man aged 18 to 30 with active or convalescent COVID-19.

The CDR3 loop is CASSFTGSGANVLTF. CDR3 nucleotide sequence: TGCGCCAGCAGCTTTACAGGGTCTGGGGCCAACGTCCTGACTTTC. The chain links TRBV5-1 to TRBJ2-6; weak D call: TRBD1 (6 bases). The CDR3 totals 15 residues. The V gene's germline CDR1 is SGHRS and CDR2 YFSETQ. Deletions cut 2 bases from V and 1 base from J, with 7 bases between. Together with reference TRBV5-1 and TRBJ2-6, the CDR3 gives the full variable domain: KAGVTQTPRYLIKTRGQQVTLSCSPISGHRSVSWYQQTPGQGLQFLFEYFSETQRNKGNFPGRFSGRQFSNSRSEMNVSTLELGDSALYLCASSFTGSGANVLTFGAGSRLTVL.